This T cell receptor beta chain was recorded in a study of blood T cell repertoires in COVID-19. About the research overall: The United States, Italy and Spain were the sources of the acute and convalescent COVID-19 samples. Sources were T cells, B-cell-depleted T cells, or PBMCs; the material itself was cDNA or gDNA.

This CDR3 is built from 15 residues. CDR1 and CDR2 (germline): SNHLY, FYNNEI. Deletions cut 7 bases from V and 2 bases from J, with 14 bases between. Authors' data handling: The authors estimated nucleated cell counts from reference gene primer amplification. Libraries were prepared by immunoSEQ multiplex PCR; TCRdb keeps only in-frame clonotypes and omits some of them. The V and J calls and the clone size are those of that table, but D and trimming were determined from the DNA. The data hold roughly 230,000 clones, with around 84% observed a single time. The source of this sequence is a man in his forties with acute or convalescent COVID-19. Sequencing was carried out using peripheral blood. The chain uses TRBV2 and TRBJ2-2, with a possible D match to TRBD2 (5 bases). CDR3 protein: CASTEAAVNTGELFF. CDR3 nucleotides: TGTGCCAGCACAGAAGCGGCGGTAAACACCGGGGAGCTGTTTTTT.